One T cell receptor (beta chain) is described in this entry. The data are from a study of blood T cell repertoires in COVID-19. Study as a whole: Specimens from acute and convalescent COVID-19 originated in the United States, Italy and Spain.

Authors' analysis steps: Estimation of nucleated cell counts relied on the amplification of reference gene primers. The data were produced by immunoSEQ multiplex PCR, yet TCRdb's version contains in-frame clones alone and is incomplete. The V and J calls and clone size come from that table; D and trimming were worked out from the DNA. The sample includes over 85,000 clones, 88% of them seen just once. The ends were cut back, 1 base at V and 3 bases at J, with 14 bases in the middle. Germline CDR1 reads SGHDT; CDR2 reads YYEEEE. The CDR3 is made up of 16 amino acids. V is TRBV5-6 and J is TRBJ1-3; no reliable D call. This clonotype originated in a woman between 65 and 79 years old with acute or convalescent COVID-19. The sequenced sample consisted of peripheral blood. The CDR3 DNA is TGTGCCAGCAGCTTGATTTTAGCTGCCGATGGAAACACCATATATTTT. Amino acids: CASSLILAADGNTIYF.